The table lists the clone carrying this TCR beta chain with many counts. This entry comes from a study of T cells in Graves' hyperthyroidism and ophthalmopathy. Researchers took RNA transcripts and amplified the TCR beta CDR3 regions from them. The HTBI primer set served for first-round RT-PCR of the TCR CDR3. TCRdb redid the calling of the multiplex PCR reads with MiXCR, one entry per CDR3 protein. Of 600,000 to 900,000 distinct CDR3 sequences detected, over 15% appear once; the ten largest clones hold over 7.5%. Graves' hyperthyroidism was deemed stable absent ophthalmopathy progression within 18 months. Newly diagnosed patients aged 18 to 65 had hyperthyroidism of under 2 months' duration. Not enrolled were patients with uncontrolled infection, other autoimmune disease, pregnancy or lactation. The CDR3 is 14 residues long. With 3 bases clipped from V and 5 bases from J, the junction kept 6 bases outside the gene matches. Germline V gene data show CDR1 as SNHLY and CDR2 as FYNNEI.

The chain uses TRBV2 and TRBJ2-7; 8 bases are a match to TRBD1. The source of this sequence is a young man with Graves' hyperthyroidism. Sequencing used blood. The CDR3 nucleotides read TGTGCCAGCAGTGATGGCAGGGGGCGGGACGAGCAGTACTTC. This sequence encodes CASSDGRGRDEQYF. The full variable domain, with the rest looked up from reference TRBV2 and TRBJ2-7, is EPEVTQTPSHQVTQMGQEVILRCVPISNHLYFYWYRQILGQKVEFLVSFYNNEISEKSEIFDDQFSVERPDGSNFTLKIRSTKLEDSAMYFCASSDGRGRDEQYFGPGTRLTVT.